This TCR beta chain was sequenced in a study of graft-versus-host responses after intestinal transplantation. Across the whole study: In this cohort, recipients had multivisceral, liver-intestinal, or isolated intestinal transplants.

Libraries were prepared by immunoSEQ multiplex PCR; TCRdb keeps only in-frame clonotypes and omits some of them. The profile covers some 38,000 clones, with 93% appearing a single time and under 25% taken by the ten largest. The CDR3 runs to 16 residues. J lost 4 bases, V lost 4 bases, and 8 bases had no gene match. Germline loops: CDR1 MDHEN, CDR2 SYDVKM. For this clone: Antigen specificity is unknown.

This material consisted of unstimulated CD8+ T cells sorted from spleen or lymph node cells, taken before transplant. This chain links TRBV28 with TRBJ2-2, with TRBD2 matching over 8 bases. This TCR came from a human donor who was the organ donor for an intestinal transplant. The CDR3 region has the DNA TGTGCCAGCAGTTCGACTAGCGCCAAAGTCACCGGGGAGCTGTTTTTT. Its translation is CASSSTSAKVTGELFF.